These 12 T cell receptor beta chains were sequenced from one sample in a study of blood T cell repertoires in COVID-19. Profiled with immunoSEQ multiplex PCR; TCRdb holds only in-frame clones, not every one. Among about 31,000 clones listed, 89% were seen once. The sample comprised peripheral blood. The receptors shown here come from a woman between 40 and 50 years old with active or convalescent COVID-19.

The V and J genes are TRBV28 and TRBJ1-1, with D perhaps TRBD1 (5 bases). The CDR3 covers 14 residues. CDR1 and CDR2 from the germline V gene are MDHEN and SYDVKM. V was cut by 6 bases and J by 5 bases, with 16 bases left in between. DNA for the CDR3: TGTGCCAGCAGGTATCAGGGAGGGGAGACTGAAGCTTTCTTT. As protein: CASRYQGGETEAFF. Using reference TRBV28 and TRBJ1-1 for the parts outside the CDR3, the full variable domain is DVKVTQSSRYLVKRTGEKVFLECVQDMDHENMFWYRQDPGLGLRLIYFSYDVKMKEKGDIPEGYSVSREKKERFSLILESASTNQTSMYLCASRYQGGETEAFFGQGTRLTVV.

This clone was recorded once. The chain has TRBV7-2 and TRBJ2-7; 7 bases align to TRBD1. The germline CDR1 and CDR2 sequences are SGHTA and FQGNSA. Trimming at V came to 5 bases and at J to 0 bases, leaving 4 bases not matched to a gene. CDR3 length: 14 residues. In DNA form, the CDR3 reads TGTGCCAGCAGCCAGAGACAGGGCTCCTACGAGCAGTACTTC. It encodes CASSQRQGSYEQYF. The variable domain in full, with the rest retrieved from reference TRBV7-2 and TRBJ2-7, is GAGVSQSPSNKVTEKGKDVELRCDPISGHTALYWYRQSLGQGLEFLIYFQGNSAPDKSGLPSDRFSAERTGGSVSTLTIQRTQQEDSAVYLCASSQRQGSYEQYFGPGTRLTVT.

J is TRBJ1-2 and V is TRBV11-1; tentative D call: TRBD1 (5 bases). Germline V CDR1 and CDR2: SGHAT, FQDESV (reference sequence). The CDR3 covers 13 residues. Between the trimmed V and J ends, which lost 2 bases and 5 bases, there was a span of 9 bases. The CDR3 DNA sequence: TGTGCCAGCAGCTTACAGGGAGGATATGGCTACACCTTC. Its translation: CASSLQGGYGYTF.

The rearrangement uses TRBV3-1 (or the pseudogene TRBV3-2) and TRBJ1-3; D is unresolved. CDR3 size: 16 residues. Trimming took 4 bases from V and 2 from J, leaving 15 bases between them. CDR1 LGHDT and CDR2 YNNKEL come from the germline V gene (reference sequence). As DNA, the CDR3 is TGTGCCAGCAGCCCCCACGCGGCCATTACTGGAAACACCATATATTTT. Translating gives CASSPHAAITGNTIYF.

The CDR3, as DNA: TGTGCCAGTAGTCCCCGGGGAAACACCGGGGAGCTGTTTTTT. This codes for CASSPRGNTGELFF. This sequence joins TRBV19 and TRBJ2-2; the D gene is possibly TRBD2 (5 bases). The CDR3 contains 14 residues. The germline CDR1 and CDR2 sequences are LNHDA and SQIVND (reference sequence). The V gene lost 5 bases and the J gene lost 2 bases, with 9 bases spanning the gap.

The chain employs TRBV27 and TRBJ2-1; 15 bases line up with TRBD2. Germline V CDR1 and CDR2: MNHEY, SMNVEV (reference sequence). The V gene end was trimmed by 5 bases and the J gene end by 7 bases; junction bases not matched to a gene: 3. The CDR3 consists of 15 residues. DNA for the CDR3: TGTGCCAGCAGTGTTGGGACTAGCGGGGGGAATGAGCAGTTCTTC. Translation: CASSVGTSGGNEQFF.

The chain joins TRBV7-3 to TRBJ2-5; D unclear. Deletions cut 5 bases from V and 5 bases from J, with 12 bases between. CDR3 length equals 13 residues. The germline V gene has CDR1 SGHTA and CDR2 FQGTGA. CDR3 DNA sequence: TGTGCCAGCAGCCCATTGTACGGGGAGACCCAGTACTTC. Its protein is CASSPLYGETQYF. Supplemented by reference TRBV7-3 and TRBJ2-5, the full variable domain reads GAGVSQTPSNKVTEKGKYVELRCDPISGHTALYWYRQSLGQGPEFLIYFQGTGAADDSGLPNDRFFAVRPEGSVSTLKIQRTERGDSAVYLCASSPLYGETQYFGPGTRLLVL.

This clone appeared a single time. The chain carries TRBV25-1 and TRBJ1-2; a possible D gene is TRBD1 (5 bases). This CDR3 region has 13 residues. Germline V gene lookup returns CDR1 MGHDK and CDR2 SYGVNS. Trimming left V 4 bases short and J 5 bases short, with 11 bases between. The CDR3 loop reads CASSAQGSYGYTF. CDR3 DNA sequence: TGTGCCAGCAGTGCTCAGGGTAGTTATGGCTACACCTTC.

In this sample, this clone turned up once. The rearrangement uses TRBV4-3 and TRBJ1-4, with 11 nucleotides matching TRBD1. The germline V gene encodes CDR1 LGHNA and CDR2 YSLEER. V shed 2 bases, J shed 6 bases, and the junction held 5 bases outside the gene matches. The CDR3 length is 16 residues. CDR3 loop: CASSQPRTGGYEKLFF. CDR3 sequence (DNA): TGCGCCAGCAGCCAACCAAGGACAGGGGGCTATGAAAAACTGTTTTTT.

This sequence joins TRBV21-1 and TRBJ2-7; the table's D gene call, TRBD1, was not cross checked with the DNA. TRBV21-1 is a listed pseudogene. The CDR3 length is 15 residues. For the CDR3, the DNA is TGTGCCAGCAGCAAGAGGACAGCTAGCACCTACGAGCAGTACTTC. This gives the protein CASSKRTASTYEQYF.

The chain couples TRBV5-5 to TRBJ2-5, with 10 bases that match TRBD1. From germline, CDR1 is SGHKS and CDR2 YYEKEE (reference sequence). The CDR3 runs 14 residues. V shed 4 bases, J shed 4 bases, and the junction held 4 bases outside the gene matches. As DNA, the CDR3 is TGTGCCAGCAGCCGGGACAGGGGTGGAGAGACCCAGTACTTC. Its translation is CASSRDRGGETQYF.

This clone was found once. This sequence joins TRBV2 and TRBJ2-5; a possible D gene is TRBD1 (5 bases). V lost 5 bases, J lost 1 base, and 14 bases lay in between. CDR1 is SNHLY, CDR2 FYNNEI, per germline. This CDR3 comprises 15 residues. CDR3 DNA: TGTGCCAGCAGTTCTCGACAGATAGGCCAAGAGACCCAGTACTTC. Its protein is CASSSRQIGQETQYF.